This TCR beta chain was recorded in a study of blood T cell repertoires in COVID-19. Study overall: PBMCs, B-cell-depleted T cells, or T cells provided the cDNA or gDNA that made up the material.

CDR3 length: 15 amino acids. Germline V gene data show CDR1 as LNHNV and CDR2 as YYDKDF (reference sequence). Losses at the gene ends were 3 bases for V and 4 bases for J; bases not matched to a gene: 7. Generated by immunoSEQ multiplex PCR, the TCRdb table keeps only in-frame clones and is missing some. The profile shows 180,000 or so clones, 85% to 90% of them singletons. The V and J genes are TRBV15 and TRBJ2-5; 8 nucleotides agree with TRBD2. The receptor comes from a man between 18 and 35 years old with acute or convalescent COVID-19. The sequenced sample consisted of peripheral blood. This CDR3 reads CATSSIGAGGETQYF. The DNA for the CDR3 is TGTGCCACCAGCAGTATAGGGGCGGGGGGAGAGACCCAGTACTTC. The full variable domain, its missing parts supplied by reference TRBV15 and TRBJ2-5, is DAMVIQNPRYQVTQFGKPVTLSCSQTLNHNVMYWYQQKSSQAPKLLFHYYDKDFNNEADTPDNFQSRRPNTSFCFLDIRSPGLGDTAMYLCATSSIGAGGETQYFGPGTRLLVL.